Shown below are 23 T cell receptor beta chains from a single sample sequenced in a study of blood T cell repertoires in COVID-19. Profiled with immunoSEQ multiplex PCR; TCRdb holds only in-frame clones, not every one. The sample lists 150,000 to 190,000 clones, more than 75% occurring once. Specimen: peripheral blood. All receptors come from an older woman with COVID-19, enrolled during active disease.

The chain uses TRBV30 and TRBJ2-3; D may be TRBD1 (7 bases). The germline CDR1 and CDR2 sequences are GTSNPN and SVGIG (reference sequence). V was clipped by 3 bases and J by 1 base, with 11 bases between them. The CDR3 is made up of 14 amino acids. CDR3 amino acids: CAWRRDRGTDTQYF. The DNA for the CDR3 is TGTGCCTGGAGGCGGGACAGAGGCACAGATACGCAGTATTTT.

V is TRBV5-4 and J is TRBJ2-7; 7 bases align to TRBD2. Germline loops: CDR1 SGHNT, CDR2 YYREEE (reference sequence). V was clipped by 0 bases and J by 1 base; unmatched bases: 4. The CDR3 has 15 amino acids. CDR3: CASSLGPSGSYEQYF. CDR3 nucleotide sequence: TGTGCCAGCAGCTTGGGCCCTAGCGGTTCCTACGAGCAGTACTTC.

V gene TRBV7-8 combines with J gene TRBJ1-3, with D unresolved. The CDR3 loop spans 15 amino acids. The V end was cut by 5 bases, the J end by 0 bases, with 11 bases between. Germline V gene lookup returns CDR1 SGHVS and CDR2 FQNEAQ. CDR3 residues: CASSLSAGSGNTIYF. The CDR3 DNA reads TGTGCCAGCAGCCTATCTGCCGGCTCTGGAAACACCATATATTTT.

This clone was observed a few times. The rearrangement joins TRBV19 to TRBJ2-1, with TRBD1 matching 8 bases. The CDR3 is 14 amino acids. Germline trimming cut 5 bases from V and 10 bases from J; bases unmatched to any gene: 10. Germline CDR1 reads LNHDA; CDR2 reads SQIVND (reference sequence). This CDR3 reads CASSFGQGRAEQFF. The CDR3 DNA reads TGTGCCAGTAGTTTCGGACAGGGTCGCGCCGAGCAGTTCTTC.

This clone occurred a few times. The chain has TRBV10-1 and TRBJ1-1, with 11 bases that match TRBD1. This CDR3 is built from 16 residues. After removal of 6 bases from V and 7 bases from J, the junction contained 13 bases not matched to a gene. Per the germline V gene, CDR1 is WNHNN and CDR2 is SYGVQD (reference sequence). In nucleotides, the CDR3 is TGCGCCAGCAGCTATTACCAGGACAGGGGGCCCAGTGAAGCTTTCTTT. Translating gives CASSYYQDRGPSEAFF.

CDR3: CASSQDRGYYEQYV. CDR3 DNA: TGTGCCAGCAGCCAAGACAGGGGTTACTACGAGCAGTACGTC. The chain is built from TRBV11-2 and TRBJ2-7, with 8 bases fitting TRBD1. Germline V gene sequence: CDR1 SGHAT, CDR2 FQNNGV. V dropped 5 bases and J dropped 3; count of bases not matched to a gene: 6. The CDR3 is 14 residues long.

The chain is built from TRBV9 and TRBJ1-2, with a weak D call TRBD1 (6 bases). Looked up from germline, CDR1 is SGDLS and CDR2 is YYNGEE. This CDR3 is built from 16 residues. V lost 0 bases and J 4 bases, leaving 16 bases between the germline ends. CDR3 DNA: TGTGCCAGCAGCGTAGTCGCGGGGGGCCGCGGCTATGGCTACACCTTC. Its translation is CASSVVAGGRGYGYTF. The full variable domain, completed using reference TRBV9 and TRBJ1-2, is DSGVTQTPKHLITATGQRVTLRCSPRSGDLSVYWYQQSLDQGLQFLIQYYNGEERAKGNILERFSAQQFPDLHSELNLSSLELGDSALYFCASSVVAGGRGYGYTFGSGTRLTVV.

This clone has only one observation. The chain links TRBV7-9 to TRBJ2-5; D is perhaps TRBD2 (6 bases). The V gene's germline CDR1 is SEHNR and CDR2 FQNEAQ (reference sequence). The V end lost 5 bases, the J end lost 4 bases, and 14 bases lay between the germline ends. CDR3 length: 14 residues. CDR3 protein: CASSRVRDLETQYF. Written as DNA, the CDR3 is TGTGCCAGCAGCCGCGTTAGGGACTTAGAGACCCAGTACTTC.

The chain recombines TRBV19 with TRBJ1-2, with D possibly being TRBD1 (5 bases). Deletions cut 8 bases from V and 2 bases from J, with 15 bases between. Per the germline V gene, CDR1 is LNHDA and CDR2 is SQIVND (reference sequence). The CDR3 loop spans 14 amino acids. CDR3 nucleotide sequence: TGTGCCAGTTGCCGGGGGGGATCCAACTATGGCTACACCTTC. Protein sequence: CASCRGGSNYGYTF. The full variable domain, completed using reference TRBV19 and TRBJ1-2, is DGGITQSPKYLFRKEGQNVTLSCEQNLNHDAMYWYRQDPGQGLRLIYYSQIVNDFQKGDIAEGYSVSREKKESFPLTVTSAQKNPTAFYLCASCRGGSNYGYTFGSGTRLTVV.

J is TRBJ1-6 and V is TRBV4-1, with a possible D match to TRBD1 (6 bases). Germline values: CDR1 MGHRA, CDR2 YSYEKL. The CDR3 is 16 amino acids. Trimming removed 0 bases at V and 7 bases at J, with 13 bases between. CDR3 coding DNA: TGCGCCAGCAGCCAAGACCCGGACAGAAGCAATTCACCCCTCCACTTT. Translating gives CASSQDPDRSNSPLHF.

This clone came up once. The chain uses TRBV3-1 (or the pseudogene TRBV3-2) and TRBJ1-6; maybe TRBD1 (6 bases). Germline assignment: CDR1 LGHDT and CDR2 YNNKEL (reference sequence). Trimming pared 3 bases from V and 12 bases from J, leaving 15 bases between. The CDR3 runs to 14 residues. The CDR3 region is CASSHRTSRGPLHF. For the CDR3, the DNA is TGTGCCAGCAGCCACAGGACATCCAGGGGACCCCTCCACTTT.

With respect to this clone: This sample also contains other DNA sequences that code for the same CDR3. J is TRBJ1-4 and V is TRBV18, with TRBD1 matching 7 bases. This CDR3 is built from 16 residues. With V trimmed by 4 bases and J by 0 bases, 5 bases remained unmatched. Germline V gives CDR1 KGHSH, CDR2 LQKENI. The CDR3, as DNA: TGTGCCAGCTCACGTAACAGGGGTTCAACTAATGAAAAACTGTTTTTT. This gives the protein CASSRNRGSTNEKLFF.

The chain carries TRBV5-6 and TRBJ2-7; the D gene is possibly TRBD1 (5 bases). The CDR3 runs 15 residues. V dropped 2 bases and J dropped 5 bases, with 17 bases sitting between them. Germline-derived CDR1 and CDR2 are SGHDT and YYEEEE. As DNA, the CDR3 is TGTGCCAGCAGCTTTAGGACACGTTCGATGAACGAGCAGTACTTC. Protein product: CASSFRTRSMNEQYF.

The rearrangement uses TRBV11-2 and TRBJ2-7; 12 bases map to TRBD1. The CDR3 has 15 amino acids. V was clipped by 5 bases and J by 5 bases; unmatched bases: 7. Germline V gene data show CDR1 as SGHAT and CDR2 as FQNNGV. This chain's CDR3 is CASSNPGQGAHEQYF. The CDR3 DNA reads TGTGCCAGCAGCAACCCGGGACAGGGGGCCCACGAGCAGTACTTC.

The V call is TRBV9, the J call TRBJ2-1; D might be TRBD2 (5 bases). V lost 2 bases and J lost 8, with 11 bases in between. The CDR3 contains 13 residues. Per the germline V gene, CDR1 is SGDLS and CDR2 is YYNGEE. CDR3 protein: CASSVSLAHEQFF. The CDR3 nucleotides are TGTGCCAGCAGCGTTAGCCTAGCTCATGAGCAGTTCTTC.

The J gene is TRBJ1-2, the V gene TRBV24-1; D is undetermined. The V and J ends lost 0 bases and 10 bases respectively, with 11 bases between them. The CDR3 is 13 amino acids. The germline CDR1 and CDR2 sequences are KGHDR and SFDVKD. CDR3 sequence: CATSDLGGLDYTF. CDR3 nucleotide sequence: TGTGCCACCAGTGATTTGGGAGGGCTTGACTACACCTTC.

The chain uses TRBV7-3 and TRBJ2-2, with D possibly TRBD1 on 5 matching bases. This CDR3 has 15 amino acids. Trimming stripped 5 bases from V and 4 bases from J, with 14 bases between. CDR1 and CDR2 (germline): SGHTA, FQGTGA. Here the CDR3 DNA reads TGTGCCAGCAGCCCGTCGCAGGGTATCACCGGGGAGCTGTTTTTT. Translated: CASSPSQGITGELFF.

This clone was recorded once. The V and J genes are TRBV4-1 and TRBJ1-3; no definite D call. V was pared by 1 base and J by 2 bases, with 12 bases between. This CDR3 spans 16 amino acids. CDR1 is MGHRA and CDR2 is YSYEKL in the germline V gene. This CDR3 reads CASSQVNSVTGNTIYF. The CDR3 DNA reads as TGCGCCAGCAGCCAAGTCAATTCAGTAACTGGAAACACCATATATTTT.

The J gene is TRBJ1-1, the V gene TRBV11-2, with a weak D call TRBD1 (5 bases). Germline V CDR1 and CDR2: SGHAT, FQNNGV. The CDR3 runs 14 residues. V was trimmed by 1 base and J by 5 bases, leaving 11 bases between them. The CDR3 spells CASSLALGATEAFF. The CDR3 nucleotides read TGTGCCAGCAGCTTAGCTTTAGGGGCGACTGAAGCTTTCTTT.

The chain links TRBV29-1 to TRBJ2-3; 7 bases fit TRBD2. The V gene's germline CDR1 is SQVTM and CDR2 ANQGSEA. With 2 bases clipped from V and 2 bases from J, the junction kept 7 bases outside the gene matches. The CDR3 is made up of 15 amino acids. CDR3 sequence: CSVERWEGPTDTQYF. CDR3 bases: TGCAGCGTTGAACGGTGGGAGGGCCCCACAGATACGCAGTATTTT.

This chain uses TRBV19 with TRBJ1-1, with 8 bases identical to TRBD1. V dropped 5 bases and J dropped 5; count of bases not matched to a gene: 10. Germline CDR1 LNHDA, CDR2 SQIVND (reference sequence). The CDR3 is 15 amino acids. The CDR3 sequence is CASSSPGGASTEAFF. In DNA, the CDR3 is TGTGCCAGTAGTTCGCCAGGGGGCGCGTCGACTGAAGCTTTCTTT.

The chain joins TRBV6-1 to TRBJ1-1; no definite D call. CDR1 is MNHNS and CDR2 is SASEGT in the germline V gene. With 3 bases removed from V and 9 bases from J, the gap between germline ends came to 14 bases. The CDR3 runs 13 residues. The CDR3: CASSEGMAAQAFF. The CDR3 coding sequence is TGTGCCAGCAGTGAGGGCATGGCCGCCCAAGCTTTCTTT.

The table lists this clone with a few counts. V and J are TRBV6-6 and TRBJ1-4; D is unclear. The CDR3 spans 14 residues. The V gene lost 10 bases and the J gene lost 0 bases, with 12 bases spanning the gap. Germline V lookup: CDR1 MNHNY, CDR2 SVGAGI (reference sequence). Written as DNA, the CDR3 is TGTGCCACCGTACCGGGAGCAACTAATGAAAAACTGTTTTTT. This encodes CATVPGATNEKLFF.